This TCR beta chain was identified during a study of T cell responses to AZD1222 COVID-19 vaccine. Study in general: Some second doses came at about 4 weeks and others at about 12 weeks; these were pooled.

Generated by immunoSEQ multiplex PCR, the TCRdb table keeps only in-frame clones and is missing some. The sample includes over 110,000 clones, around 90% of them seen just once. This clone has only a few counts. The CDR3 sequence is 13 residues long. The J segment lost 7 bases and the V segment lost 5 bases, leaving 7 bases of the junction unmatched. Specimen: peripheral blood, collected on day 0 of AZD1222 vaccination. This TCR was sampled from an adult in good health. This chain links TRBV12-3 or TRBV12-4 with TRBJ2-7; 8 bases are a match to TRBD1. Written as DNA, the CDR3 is TGTGCCAGCAGTCTCGGGACAGGACGAGAGCAGTACTTC. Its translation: CASSLGTGREQYF.